A single sample is the source of the 28 T cell receptor beta chains below, sequenced in a study of patients and donors after allogeneic stem cell transplantation. TCRdb processed the RT-PCR reads anew with MiXCR; each CDR3 protein has one entry. Among about 57,000 distinct CDR3 sequences listed, about an eighth were seen once. What was sequenced was blood, either unsorted or a sorted T cell fraction (not recorded which). These receptors all stem from a human donor who was either an allogeneic HSCT recipient or a stem cell or donor lymphocyte infusion donor (not recorded which). It is not recorded whose cells these are; they may come from a transplant donor.

The table lists this clonotype with a few counts. The V and J genes are TRBV20-1 and TRBJ2-7, with 7 bases that match TRBD1. The CDR3 extends over 12 amino acids. CDR1 DFQATT and CDR2 SNEGSKA come from the germline V gene (reference sequence). V trimming: 6 bases; J trimming: 2 bases; junction bases outside the gene matches: 4. The CDR3 here is CSARDSAYEQYF. CDR3 sequence (DNA): TGCAGTGCGAGGGACAGCGCCTACGAGCAGTACTTC.

This clonotype occurred a few times. The V call is TRBV20-1, the J call TRBJ2-3; no firm D call. Trimming removed 5 bases from V and 0 bases from J, with 15 bases in between. The CDR3 is 15 amino acids. Germline V lookup: CDR1 DFQATT, CDR2 SNEGSKA (reference sequence). The CDR3 is CSALPALYSTDTQYF. The DNA for the CDR3 is TGCAGTGCTCTCCCGGCGCTGTACAGCACAGATACGCAGTATTTT.

This chain uses TRBV11-2 with TRBJ1-1; D unclear. The germline V gene encodes CDR1 SGHAT and CDR2 FQNNGV. The CDR3 is 11 amino acids. Trimming stripped 5 bases from V and 10 bases from J, with 11 bases between. CDR3 sequence reads: CASSRSRVAFF. The CDR3 DNA sequence: TGTGCCAGCAGCCGAAGTCGCGTAGCTTTCTTT.

This clonotype showed up just a few times. The V gene is TRBV20-1, the J gene TRBJ2-3, with 14 nucleotides matching TRBD2. The CDR3 spans 16 residues. Germline CDR1 DFQATT, CDR2 SNEGSKA (reference sequence). The V and J ends lost 3 bases and 6 bases, in that order; junction bases with no gene match: 8. This chain's CDR3 is CSASRTSGGTRDTQYF. The CDR3 coding sequence is TGCAGTGCTAGTAGGACTAGCGGGGGGACTCGGGATACGCAGTATTTT.

Many counts were recorded for this clonotype. The CDR3 protein is CASSQDPTALNYGYTF. The CDR3 DNA reads as TGTGCCAGCAGCCAAGATCCCACCGCGCTTAACTATGGCTACACCTTC. The gene calls are TRBV3-1 and TRBJ1-2; D remains ambiguous. Trimming took off 0 bases at V and 1 base at J, with 12 bases between the two ends. This CDR3 contains 16 residues. Germline CDR1 LGHDT, CDR2 YNNKEL (reference sequence).

In this sample, this clonotype turned up many times. The CDR3 nucleotides are TGTGCCAGCTGTGAACTCGAGGAAGACGAGCAGTACTTC. Residues: CASCELEEDEQYF. V usage is TRBV7-6 and J usage is TRBJ2-7; D is unclear. The germline V gene has CDR1 SGHVS and CDR2 FNYEAQ. This CDR3 spans 13 amino acids. V lost 8 bases, J lost 5 bases, and 16 bases lay in between.

This clonotype has a count of ten or more. The V gene is TRBV12-3 or TRBV12-4, the J gene TRBJ1-5, with D possibly TRBD1 on 5 matching bases. V gave up 3 bases and J gave up 3 bases, with 9 bases separating them. The CDR3 contains 14 residues. CDR3 protein: CASSFGAVNQPQHF. DNA of the CDR3: TGTGCCAGCAGTTTTGGGGCAGTCAATCAGCCCCAGCATTTT.

This clonotype has just a few counts. The chain has TRBV18 and TRBJ1-2, with D maybe TRBD1 (6 bases). CDR3 length: 16 residues. Trimming removed 2 bases at V and 2 bases at J, with 15 bases between. Germline CDR1 is KGHSH and CDR2 is LQKENI. Here the CDR3 DNA reads TGTGCCAGCTCACCAACTGGACAGTTAGACAACTATGGCTACACCTTC. Translating it yields CASSPTGQLDNYGYTF.

In its sample, this clonotype was seen a few times. The chain employs TRBV5-1 and TRBJ2-2, with D unresolved. In germline, CDR1 is SGHRS, CDR2 YFSETQ. This CDR3 contains 16 residues. V lost 0 bases and J lost 4, with 13 bases in between. As DNA, the CDR3 is TGCGCCAGCAGCTTGGCCACTTCCCGGGCCACCGGGGAGCTGTTTTTT. It specifies CASSLATSRATGELFF.

This clonotype was detected many times. V is TRBV7-4 and J is TRBJ1-5; TRBD1 is a possible D gene (5 bases). CDR3 length equals 15 residues. CDR1 is SGHVT and CDR2 is SQSDAQ in the germline V gene. Trimming took 2 bases from V and 2 from J, leaving 10 bases between them. The CDR3 nucleotides read TGTGCCAGCAGCTTAATTATGGGGGGCAATCAGCCCCAGCATTTT. This gives the protein CASSLIMGGNQPQHF.

The rearrangement joins TRBV25-1 to TRBJ2-7, with 10 bases lining up with TRBD1. The trim removed 0 bases at V and 4 bases at J, leaving 6 bases unmatched. This CDR3 region has 16 residues. Germline CDR1 is MGHDK and CDR2 is SYGVNS. CDR3 in DNA: TGTGCCAGCAGTGAATACCCGGGACAGGGGAAATACGAGCAGTACTTC. Protein sequence: CASSEYPGQGKYEQYF.

This clonotype came up many times. The chain couples TRBV6-5 to TRBJ1-4; D unclear. V was cut by 2 bases and J by 3 bases, with 13 bases left in between. The CDR3 loop spans 16 amino acids. CDR1 MNHEY and CDR2 SVGAGI come from the germline V gene. DNA of the CDR3: TGTGCCAGCAGTTACCTTTTCGGCACGGCTAATGAAAAACTGTTTTTT. It encodes CASSYLFGTANEKLFF.

This clonotype was seen more than once but under ten times. V usage is TRBV27 and J usage is TRBJ2-4, with 8 bases that match TRBD1. The J segment lost 2 bases and the V segment lost 5 bases, leaving 5 bases of the junction unmatched. The CDR3 is 15 amino acids. The V gene's germline CDR1 is MNHEY and CDR2 SMNVEV (reference sequence). The CDR3 region is CASSHRQGSKNIQYF. CDR3 nucleotides: TGTGCCAGCAGTCACCGACAGGGGTCCAAAAACATTCAGTACTTC.

This clonotype was detected many times. J is TRBJ1-1 and V is TRBV11-2; D ambiguous. Germline V CDR1 and CDR2: SGHAT, FQNNGV. V was trimmed by 5 bases and J by 7 bases, leaving 8 bases between them. The CDR3 is 11 amino acids. The DNA of the CDR3 is TGTGCCAGCAGCGCTACAGTTGAAGCTTTCTTT. It is translated as CASSATVEAFF.

This clonotype turned up a few times. This chain links TRBV6-5 with TRBJ2-7; 10 bases fit TRBD2. There are 14 residues in the CDR3. After removal of 7 bases from V and 3 bases from J, the junction contained 6 bases not matched to a gene. Germline V gene data show CDR1 as MNHEY and CDR2 as SVGAGI. CDR3 protein: CASKPGLAYYEQYF. In DNA form, the CDR3 reads TGTGCCAGCAAACCGGGACTAGCGTACTACGAGCAGTACTTC.

This clonotype was seen many times. The CDR3 protein is CASSEGISNQPQHF. The CDR3, as DNA: TGTGCCAGCAGTGAAGGAATTAGCAATCAGCCCCAGCATTTT. This sequence joins TRBV25-1 and TRBJ1-5; D is unresolved. This CDR3 is 14 amino acids long. Trimming left V 2 bases short and J 0 bases short, with 5 bases between. The germline V gene has CDR1 MGHDK and CDR2 SYGVNS.

This clonotype occurred many times. This rearrangement joins TRBV12-3 or TRBV12-4 to TRBJ1-5; D is ambiguous. V lost 5 bases, J lost 8 bases, and 10 bases lay in between. The CDR3 runs 12 residues. This chain's CDR3 is CASSPWHKPQHF. CDR3 nucleotide sequence: TGTGCCAGCAGTCCCTGGCATAAGCCCCAGCATTTT.

A few counts support this clonotype. The chain couples TRBV20-1 to TRBJ2-1; D gene unclear. V was pared by 4 bases and J by 2 bases, with 6 bases between. CDR3 length: 12 residues. Germline V CDR1 and CDR2: DFQATT, SNEGSKA (reference sequence). The chain's CDR3 is CSAKGPYNEQFF. CDR3 bases: TGCAGTGCTAAGGGTCCCTACAATGAGCAGTTCTTC.

The CDR3 region is CASSPPYGTGPEQYF. The CDR3 nucleotides are TGTGCCAGCTCACCACCGTACGGGACAGGGCCCGAGCAGTACTTC. The J gene is TRBJ2-7, the V gene TRBV18, with 9 bases lining up with TRBD1. With 0 bases clipped from V and 6 bases from J, the junction kept 6 bases outside the gene matches. The germline V gene encodes CDR1 KGHSH and CDR2 LQKENI. The CDR3 sequence is 15 residues long. Using reference TRBV18 and TRBJ2-7 for the parts outside the CDR3, the full variable domain is NAGVMQNPRHLVRRRGQEARLRCSPMKGHSHVYWYRQLPEEGLKFMVYLQKENIIDESGMPKERFSAEFPKEGPSILRIQQVVRGDSAAYFCASSPPYGTGPEQYFGPGTRLTVT.

This clonotype is judged medium-sized. The chain joins TRBV25-1 to TRBJ1-1; a weak D match, TRBD1 (6 bases). CDR3 length equals 17 residues. Trimming pared 5 bases from V and 0 bases from J, leaving 19 bases between. The germline CDR1 and CDR2 sequences are MGHDK and SYGVNS. The CDR3 DNA is TGTGCCAGCAGTAACAGGGTGGCCAGCCCTATGAACACTGAAGCTTTCTTT. Encoded protein: CASSNRVASPMNTEAFF.

The sample holds a few counts of this clonotype. The CDR3 region has the DNA TGTGCCAGCTTGCCCCGATACACCTGGGACAGGCGCTCCTCTGGAAACACCATATATTTT. Its translation is CASLPRYTWDRRSSGNTIYF. The chain carries TRBV13 and TRBJ1-3, with 8 bases identical to TRBD1. Germline trimming cut 8 bases from V and 0 bases from J; bases unmatched to any gene: 21. The CDR3 totals 20 residues. From germline, CDR1 is PRHDT and CDR2 FYEKMQ (reference sequence).

There are a few counts of this clonotype. Here the CDR3 reads CSVPESSGPYEQYF. The CDR3 bases are TGCAGTGTTCCGGAGTCTAGCGGACCCTACGAGCAGTACTTC. The chain is built from TRBV20-1 and TRBJ2-7; 7 bases fit TRBD2. The CDR3 totals 14 residues. The germline CDR1 and CDR2 sequences are DFQATT and SNEGSKA (reference sequence). J was trimmed by 2 bases and V by 7 bases; bases with no gene match: 11.

The chain links TRBV18 to TRBJ2-5, with D unclear. Germline CDR1 reads KGHSH; CDR2 reads LQKENI. The ends were cut back, 0 bases at V and 5 bases at J, with 7 bases in the middle. CDR3 length: 13 amino acids. The CDR3 sequence is CASSPPIGETQYF. CDR3 in DNA: TGTGCCAGCTCACCACCGATCGGGGAGACCCAGTACTTC.

This clonotype occurred a few times. The chain has TRBV20-1 and TRBJ2-1, with D perhaps given as TRBD1 or TRBD2 (5 bases each). Trimming removed 4 bases from V and 3 bases from J, with 10 bases in between. CDR1 DFQATT and CDR2 SNEGSKA come from the germline V gene (reference sequence). The CDR3 is 13 residues long. The CDR3: CSAIGGFYNEQFF. CDR3 coding DNA: TGCAGTGCTATTGGGGGTTTCTACAATGAGCAGTTCTTC.

This clonotype was detected many times. The V and J genes are TRBV9 and TRBJ1-1; perhaps TRBD1 as D (5 bases). CDR3 length: 16 residues. Germline lookup yields CDR1 SGDLS and CDR2 YYNGEE. Deletions cut 3 bases from V and 2 bases from J, with 17 bases between. Written as DNA, the CDR3 is TGTGCCAGCAGCGGCAAAGGGGCCAGTATTAACACTGAAGCTTTCTTT. This sequence encodes CASSGKGASINTEAFF.

This clonotype has a count of ten or more. The chain joins TRBV12-3 or TRBV12-4 to TRBJ1-5; TRBD1 matches 10 bases. The CDR3 sequence is 15 residues long. Losses at the gene ends were 3 bases for V and 6 bases for J; bases not matched to a gene: 5. The CDR3 reads CASSFGQGGSQPQHF. CDR3 sequence (DNA): TGTGCCAGCAGTTTTGGACAGGGGGGAAGTCAGCCCCAGCATTTT.

This clonotype has ten or more counts. J is TRBJ1-1 and V is TRBV5-5, with D uncertain. Deletions cut 6 bases from V and 1 base from J, with 13 bases between. The CDR3 covers 14 residues. Germline V gene lookup returns CDR1 SGHKS and CDR2 YYEKEE (reference sequence). CDR3 in amino acids: CASNIIWGNTEAFF. Written as DNA, the CDR3 is TGTGCCAGCAACATCATCTGGGGGAACACTGAAGCTTTCTTT.

There are a few counts of this clonotype. This chain joins TRBV28 and TRBJ1-2; D is undetermined. This CDR3 is 13 amino acids long. The V end was cut by 5 bases, the J end by 8 bases, with 15 bases between. Germline V lookup: CDR1 MDHEN, CDR2 SYDVKM. The CDR3 spells CASSPTLSRGYTF. CDR3 DNA sequence: TGTGCCAGCAGTCCAACCCTGAGCAGGGGCTACACCTTC.